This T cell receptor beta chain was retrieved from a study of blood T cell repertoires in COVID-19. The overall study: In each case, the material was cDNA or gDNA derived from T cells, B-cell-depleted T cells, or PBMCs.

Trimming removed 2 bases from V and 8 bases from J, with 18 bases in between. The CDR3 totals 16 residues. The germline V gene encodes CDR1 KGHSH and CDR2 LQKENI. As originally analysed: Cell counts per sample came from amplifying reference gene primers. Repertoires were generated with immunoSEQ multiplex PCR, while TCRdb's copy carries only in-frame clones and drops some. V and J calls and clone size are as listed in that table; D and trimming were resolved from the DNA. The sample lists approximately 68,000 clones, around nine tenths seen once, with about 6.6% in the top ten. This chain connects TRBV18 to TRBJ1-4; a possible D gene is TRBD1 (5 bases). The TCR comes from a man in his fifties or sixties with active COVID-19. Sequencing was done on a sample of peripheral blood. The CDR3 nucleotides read TGTGCCAGCTCACCAAAATCCGGGACGGGAGGGGAAAAACTGTTTTTT. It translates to CASSPKSGTGGEKLFF.